These 19 T cell receptor beta chains were all obtained from the same sample, sequenced in a study of CD8 T cells in Susac syndrome (dated by TCRdb to 2018 to 2020). The method behind the library was the immunoSEQ multiplex PCR assay. RNA was extracted using the RNeasy kit, and roughly 0.5 to 1 ug of the RNA was reverse transcribed with random hexamers. The public reads were reprocessed in TCRdb via fastp at Q25 and MiXCR, keeping in-frame beta chains. Each entry is one CDR3 protein sequence, shown with its most common DNA and genes. This sample has about 130,000 distinct CDR3 sequences in its table, and around 95% of those were observed once. The ten largest clonotypes hold over 0.07% of the sample. What was sequenced was CD4+ T cells from PBMCs. The receptors come from a human donor in good health.

The chain joins TRBV15 to TRBJ1-1; perhaps TRBD1 as D (6 bases). The V gene lost 0 bases and the J gene lost 8 bases, with 16 bases spanning the gap. The CDR3 spans 15 residues. Germline-derived CDR1 and CDR2 are LNHNV and YYDKDF (reference sequence). The CDR3 DNA is TGTGCCACCAGCAGAGATCCTCTTACAGGGAGCGAAGCTTTCTTT. Translation gives CATSRDPLTGSEAFF.

The chain has TRBV2 and TRBJ2-7; D uncertain. Germline V gene lookup returns CDR1 SNHLY and CDR2 FYNNEI. Between the trimmed V and J ends, which lost 4 bases and 0 bases, there was a span of 7 bases. The CDR3 length is 13 residues. The CDR3 DNA sequence: TGTGCCAGCAGTGTCGACGTCTCCTACGAGCAGTACTTC. Its translation: CASSVDVSYEQYF. Based on the CDR3 plus reference TRBV2 and TRBJ2-7, the full variable domain is EPEVTQTPSHQVTQMGQEVILRCVPISNHLYFYWYRQILGQKVEFLVSFYNNEISEKSEIFDDQFSVERPDGSNFTLKIRSTKLEDSAMYFCASSVDVSYEQYFGPGTRLTVT.

This chain connects TRBV6-2 or TRBV6-3 to TRBJ2-7, with unresolved D. CDR3 length: 15 residues. Trimming left V 7 bases short and J 0 bases short, with 16 bases between. Germline V gives CDR1 MNHEY, CDR2 SVGEGT. In DNA, the CDR3 is TGTGCCAGCACCCCGGCTCTGACCGGCTCCTACGAGCAGTACTTC. This gives the protein CASTPALTGSYEQYF.

The V and J genes are TRBV11-2 and TRBJ1-2; D is ambiguous. The CDR3 has 13 residues. Germline V gene lookup returns CDR1 SGHAT and CDR2 FQNNGV. V gave up 4 bases and J gave up 3 bases, with 9 bases separating them. CDR3 DNA sequence: TGTGCCAGCAGCTCTGGGATTCACTATGGCTACACCTTC. Amino acids: CASSSGIHYGYTF. Looking up the rest from reference TRBV11-2 and TRBJ1-2 gives the full variable domain: EAGVAQSPRYKIIEKRQSVAFWCNPISGHATLYWYQQILGQGPKLLIQFQNNGVVDDSQLPKDRFSAERLKGVDSTLKIQPAKLEDSAVYLCASSSGIHYGYTFGSGTRLTVV.

The chain combines TRBV10-3 with TRBJ1-4; D is undetermined. CDR1 and CDR2 from the germline V gene are ENHRY and SYGVKD. Trimming shortened V by 5 bases and J by 0 bases, and 1 base separated the two germline ends. The CDR3 extends over 12 amino acids. This CDR3 is CAISSTNEKLFF. In DNA form, the CDR3 reads TGTGCCATCAGTTCAACTAATGAAAAACTGTTTTTT.

This chain uses TRBV18 with TRBJ1-1; D is unclear. The length of the CDR3 is 12 residues. V lost 2 bases and J 5 bases, leaving 6 bases between the germline ends. Germline V CDR1 and CDR2: KGHSH, LQKENI. The CDR3 region is CASSPWGTEAFF. The CDR3 DNA is TGTGCCAGCTCACCATGGGGTACTGAAGCTTTCTTT.

The V call is TRBV20-1, the J call TRBJ2-5, with 7 bases matching TRBD2. The V and J ends lost 0 bases and 5 bases, in that order; junction bases with no gene match: 9. Germline V gene sequence: CDR1 DFQATT, CDR2 SNEGSKA (reference sequence). The CDR3 spans 15 residues. The CDR3 spells CSARDRTSDQETQYF. CDR3 sequence (DNA): TGCAGTGCTAGAGATCGAACTAGCGATCAGGAGACCCAGTACTTC.

The genes are TRBV2 and TRBJ2-5; possible D gene TRBD1, 6 bases. This CDR3 comprises 15 residues. Trimming left V 5 bases short and J 5 bases short, with 18 bases between. CDR1 SNHLY and CDR2 FYNNEI come from the germline V gene. This chain's CDR3 is CASSFPQGSGETQYF. Here the CDR3 DNA reads TGTGCCAGCAGTTTTCCACAGGGTTCTGGGGAGACCCAGTACTTC.

Here the CDR3 reads CASSLLLTTIQAFF. Here the CDR3 DNA reads TGTGCCAGCAGCTTGCTATTAACGACCATCCAAGCTTTCTTT. This chain connects TRBV5-6 to TRBJ1-1; D gene ambiguous. The CDR3 is 14 residues long. CDR1 is SGHDT and CDR2 is YYEEEE in the germline V gene. V was cut by 1 base and J by 9 bases, with 16 bases left in between.

The chain joins TRBV19 to TRBJ1-5; 10 bases match TRBD1. CDR1 is LNHDA, CDR2 SQIVND, per germline (reference sequence). The CDR3 totals 12 residues. Trimming removed 9 bases from V and 10 bases from J; junction bases left unmatched: 6. The DNA of the CDR3 is TGTGCCAGCGACAGGGGGCGCGTTCCCCAGCATTTT. Translating gives CASDRGRVPQHF.

The chain is built from TRBV2 and TRBJ2-7; 7 bases are a match to TRBD2. This CDR3 has 14 residues. Germline V gene lookup returns CDR1 SNHLY and CDR2 FYNNEI. Trimming at V came to 7 bases and at J to 0 bases, leaving 6 bases not matched to a gene. The CDR3 region is CASTKAGSSYEQYF. As DNA, the CDR3 is TGTGCCAGCACTAAAGCGGGGAGCTCCTACGAGCAGTACTTC. The whole variable domain, remainder taken from reference TRBV2 and TRBJ2-7, is EPEVTQTPSHQVTQMGQEVILRCVPISNHLYFYWYRQILGQKVEFLVSFYNNEISEKSEIFDDQFSVERPDGSNFTLKIRSTKLEDSAMYFCASTKAGSSYEQYFGPGTRLTVT.

Concerning this clonotype: One end of the junction fails to match germline, which may point to a read error. The chain couples TRBV7-9 to TRBJ2-5; 7 nucleotides agree with TRBD2. Germline assignment: CDR1 SEHNR and CDR2 FQNEAQ (reference sequence). The CDR3 runs to 15 residues. The CDR3 coding sequence is TGTGCCAGCACCTTAGCGGGTCTAGACGGAGAGACCCAGTACTTC. It specifies CASTLAGLDGETQYF.

The rearrangement uses TRBV20-1 and TRBJ2-3; 8 nucleotides match TRBD1. Looked up from germline, CDR1 is DFQATT and CDR2 is SNEGSKA (reference sequence). V was pared by 4 bases and J by 2 bases, with 11 bases of the junction left unmatched. CDR3 length equals 16 residues. For the CDR3, the DNA is TGCAGTGCTACCCCTCGAGGGACAGGAGTCACAGATACGCAGTATTTT. Its translation is CSATPRGTGVTDTQYF.

The genes are TRBV20-1 and TRBJ1-1; D is undetermined. The V gene lost 6 bases and the J gene lost 0 bases, with 17 bases spanning the gap. Looked up from germline, CDR1 is DFQATT and CDR2 is SNEGSKA (reference sequence). The CDR3 is 15 amino acids. The CDR3 sequence is CSADGHSPVNTEAFF. The CDR3 DNA reads TGCAGTGCCGACGGCCATTCACCCGTGAACACTGAAGCTTTCTTT.

The chain has TRBV5-1 and TRBJ1-2; D remains unclear. Trimming cost V 0 bases and J 8 bases, with 29 bases left between them. The germline V gene encodes CDR1 SGHRS and CDR2 YFSETQ. The CDR3 contains 19 residues. CDR3 region: CASSLGPLGRAVEVSGYTF. DNA for the CDR3: TGCGCCAGCAGCTTGGGGCCCCTTGGGAGGGCCGTAGAAGTTTCGGGCTACACCTTC.

The chain uses TRBV5-1 and TRBJ2-7; TRBD2 aligns across 8 bases. The trim removed 2 bases at V and 2 bases at J, leaving 3 bases unmatched. The CDR3 sequence is 14 residues long. Germline CDR1 is SGHRS and CDR2 is YFSETQ. CDR3 sequence (DNA): TGCGCCAGCAGCTTTAGCGGGGAACCCTACGAGCAGTACTTC. This encodes CASSFSGEPYEQYF.

The V and J genes are TRBV10-2 and TRBJ2-1; TRBD2 might be the D (5 bases). The CDR3 is 13 residues long. The germline V gene has CDR1 WSHSY and CDR2 SAAADI. V was cut by 8 bases and J by 6 bases, with 14 bases left in between. The CDR3 protein is CASLPRGFNEQFF. DNA for the CDR3: TGCGCCAGCCTTCCTCGGGGATTCAATGAGCAGTTCTTC.

CDR3 in DNA: TGTGCCAGCAGGCAGGACAGGGGATCAGATACGCAGTATTTT. It codes for CASRQDRGSDTQYF. The chain is built from TRBV7-2 and TRBJ2-3; 9 positions agree with TRBD1. The CDR3 is 14 residues long. The germline V gene has CDR1 SGHTA and CDR2 FQGNSA. Losses at the gene ends were 6 bases for V and 4 bases for J; bases not matched to a gene: 5. The variable domain in full, completed from reference TRBV7-2 and TRBJ2-3, reads GAGVSQSPSNKVTEKGKDVELRCDPISGHTALYWYRQSLGQGLEFLIYFQGNSAPDKSGLPSDRFSAERTGGSVSTLTIQRTQQEDSAVYLCASRQDRGSDTQYFGPGTRLTVL.

The rearrangement links TRBV7-9 to TRBJ2-3, with D uncertain. V lost 3 bases and J lost 4, with 5 bases in between. This CDR3 spans 12 amino acids. Looked up from germline, CDR1 is SEHNR and CDR2 is FQNEAQ (reference sequence). CDR3 DNA sequence: TGTGCCAGCAGCTTTAGGTCAGATACGCAGTATTTT. Protein: CASSFRSDTQYF.